Listed here are 24 T cell receptor beta chains from one sample, sequenced in a study of blood T cell repertoires in COVID-19. TCRdb's copy holds only in-frame clones and misses some; the assay was immunoSEQ multiplex PCR. The repertoire holds about 150,000 clones, with 80% to 85% as singletons. Sequenced input: PBMCs or T cells enriched from blood (not recorded which). These receptors were collected from a woman in her fifties or sixties who had been exposed to COVID-19.

This rearrangement joins TRBV4-1 to TRBJ2-1, with 11 positions matching TRBD1. Germline loops: CDR1 MGHRA, CDR2 YSYEKL. The CDR3 has 15 residues. Germline trimming cut 3 bases from V and 9 bases from J; bases unmatched to any gene: 7. The CDR3: CASSQPGQGVSEQFF. In nucleotides, the CDR3 is TGCGCCAGCAGCCAGCCGGGACAGGGGGTTAGTGAGCAGTTCTTC.

This clone was seen just once. The rearrangement links TRBV12-5 to TRBJ2-3, with TRBD2 as a possible D gene (6 bases). CDR1 is LGHNT, CDR2 FRNRAP, per germline. The CDR3 loop spans 15 amino acids. V was cut by 7 bases and J by 1 base, with 15 bases left in between. The DNA for the CDR3 is TGTGCTAGTGCCACGGGCGCTAGCGGCACAGATACGCAGTATTTT. It specifies CASATGASGTDTQYF.

J is TRBJ2-2 and V is TRBV5-1, with D tentatively TRBD2 (7 bases). With 5 bases removed from V and 4 bases from J, the gap between germline ends came to 15 bases. The germline CDR1 and CDR2 sequences are SGHRS and YFSETQ. The CDR3 is made up of 15 amino acids. CDR3 nucleotides: TGCGCCAGCAGGGTCGGGGGGCGCGGCACCGGGGAGCTGTTTTTT. It yields the protein CASRVGGRGTGELFF. Filled out from reference TRBV5-1 and TRBJ2-2, the complete variable domain reads KAGVTQTPRYLIKTRGQQVTLSCSPISGHRSVSWYQQTPGQGLQFLFEYFSETQRNKGNFPGRFSGRQFSNSRSEMNVSTLELGDSALYLCASRVGGRGTGELFFGEGSRLTVL.

The rearrangement joins TRBV6-6 to TRBJ1-2; 7 bases are a match to TRBD1. Trimming removed 7 bases from V and 4 bases from J; junction bases left unmatched: 12. Germline V gene data show CDR1 as MNHNY and CDR2 as SVGAGI (reference sequence). There are 15 residues in the CDR3. The CDR3 sequence is CASTKEGALVYGYTF. CDR3 nucleotides: TGTGCCAGCACCAAGGAGGGGGCTTTGGTCTATGGCTACACCTTC.

This sequence joins TRBV7-2 and TRBJ2-5; TRBD1 matches at 7 bases. The CDR3 contains 14 residues. Germline CDR1 SGHTA, CDR2 FQGNSA. After removal of 1 base from V and 9 bases from J, the junction contained 8 bases not matched to a gene. The CDR3 here is CASSLGPTQGAQYF. CDR3 DNA sequence: TGTGCCAGCAGCTTAGGCCCAACTCAGGGGGCCCAGTACTTC.

The chain recombines TRBV9 with TRBJ1-2, with D possibly being TRBD1 (6 bases). V lost 3 bases to trimming and J lost 7 bases, with 19 bases between them. In germline, CDR1 is SGDLS, CDR2 YYNGEE. The CDR3 is 15 residues long. The CDR3 nucleotides are TGTGCCAGCAGCGCCGGGACAAGGTCGCGAGGTGGCTACACCTTC. It encodes CASSAGTRSRGGYTF.

This chain uses TRBV7-9 with TRBJ2-4; possible D gene TRBD2, 6 bases. Trimming took 5 bases from V and 8 from J, leaving 19 bases between them. Germline CDR1 and CDR2: SEHNR and FQNEAQ (reference sequence). This CDR3 spans 15 amino acids. CDR3 bases: TGTGCCAGCAGCACCTGGACGGAGGGCGGTCACATTCAGTACTTC. It codes for CASSTWTEGGHIQYF.

This sequence joins TRBV6-4 and TRBJ2-7; the match to TRBD1 covers 10 bases. Per germline, CDR1 MRHNA and CDR2 SNTAGT. The ends lost 7 bases at V and 0 bases at J; junction bases unmatched: 3. The CDR3 runs to 14 residues. In nucleotides, the CDR3 is TGTGCCAGCATTAGACAGGGGGCCTCCTACGAGCAGTACTTC. It is translated as CASIRQGASYEQYF.

The CDR3 reads CASSQGSLGQETQYF. The CDR3 bases are TGTGCCAGCAGCCAGGGGTCGTTGGGACAAGAGACCCAGTACTTC. The V gene is TRBV5-4, the J gene TRBJ2-5, with a weak D call TRBD1 (6 bases). V lost 4 bases and J 2 bases, leaving 15 bases between the germline ends. The germline CDR1 and CDR2 sequences are SGHNT and YYREEE (reference sequence). The CDR3 contains 15 residues.

The rearrangement uses TRBV14 and TRBJ1-2; the D is unclear. CDR3 size: 13 residues. Trimming took 1 base from V and 5 from J, leaving 8 bases between them. The germline CDR1 and CDR2 sequences are SGHDN and FVKESK. The CDR3 spells CASSQVLLYGYTF. Here the CDR3 DNA reads TGTGCCAGCAGCCAAGTACTACTTTATGGCTACACCTTC. Using reference TRBV14 and TRBJ1-2 for the parts outside the CDR3, the full variable domain is EAGVTQFPSHSVIEKGQTVTLRCDPISGHDNLYWYRRVMGKEIKFLLHFVKESKQDESGMPNNRFLAERTGGTYSTLKVQPAELEDSGVYFCASSQVLLYGYTFGSGTRLTVV.

The chain employs TRBV7-8 and TRBJ2-5; tentative D call: TRBD2 (5 bases). The CDR3 has 15 residues. Per the germline V gene, CDR1 is SGHVS and CDR2 is FQNEAQ. Trimming pared 1 base from V and 4 bases from J, leaving 13 bases between. CDR3 nucleotides: TGTGCCAGCAGCTTAGACTTTCGGACTTTAGAGACCCAGTACTTC. Residues: CASSLDFRTLETQYF.

The J gene is TRBJ2-1, the V gene TRBV3-1 (or the pseudogene TRBV3-2); 11 bases are shared with TRBD2. The trim removed 4 bases at V and 3 bases at J, leaving 2 bases unmatched. CDR1 and CDR2 (germline): LGHDT, YNNKEL (reference sequence). The CDR3 spans 15 residues. The CDR3 DNA reads TGTGCCAGCAGCCCGGGACTAGCGGTCTACAATGAGCAGTTCTTC. Encoded protein: CASSPGLAVYNEQFF.

Worth noting for this clone: Sequence at one end of the junction differs from germline and may be a read error. This chain connects TRBV7-7 to TRBJ2-7, with TRBD2 matching 9 bases. The CDR3 sequence is 15 residues long. CDR1 is SSHAT and CDR2 is FNYEAQ in the germline V gene (reference sequence). CDR3 amino acids: CASSLAAGGGYEQYF. The DNA of the CDR3 is TGTGCTAGCAGCTTAGCGGCGGGGGGGGGATACGAGCAGTACTTC.

V gene TRBV14 combines with J gene TRBJ1-4; no clear D gene. The length of the CDR3 is 16 residues. Germline CDR1 reads SGHDN; CDR2 reads FVKESK. V shed 1 base and J shed 10 bases, with 19 bases lying between them. CDR3 coding DNA: TGTGCCAGCAGCCAAGGGACGTCTGGGTCTCGGGGAAAACTGTTTTTT. It translates to CASSQGTSGSRGKLFF. The full variable domain, in which reference TRBV14 and TRBJ1-4 provide the parts outside the CDR3, is EAGVTQFPSHSVIEKGQTVTLRCDPISGHDNLYWYRRVMGKEIKFLLHFVKESKQDESGMPNNRFLAERTGGTYSTLKVQPAELEDSGVYFCASSQGTSGSRGKLFFGSGTQLSVL.

This chain connects TRBV5-6 to TRBJ1-2; D perhaps matches TRBD1 (5 bases). Trimming removed 0 bases at V and 4 bases at J, with 10 bases between. The CDR3 contains 14 residues. Germline V gene sequence: CDR1 SGHDT, CDR2 YYEEEE. CDR3 nucleotides: TGTGCCAGCAGCTTGGGCAGGGATGGCTATGGCTACACCTTC. Residues: CASSLGRDGYGYTF.

The chain uses TRBV15 and TRBJ1-6; 7 bases line up with TRBD1. Trimming cost V 0 bases and J 14 bases; bases outside gene matches: 10. The CDR3 is made up of 15 amino acids. CDR1 and CDR2 from the germline V gene are LNHNV and YYDKDF (reference sequence). The chain's CDR3 is CATSRDQGTAQSLHF. DNA for the CDR3: TGTGCCACCAGCAGAGATCAGGGGACAGCCCAATCCCTCCACTTT.

The chain recombines TRBV6-4 with TRBJ2-7; tentative D call: TRBD2 (6 bases). Germline CDR1 reads MRHNA; CDR2 reads SNTAGT. V was trimmed by 0 bases and J by 5 bases, leaving 17 bases between them. The CDR3 has 16 amino acids. Here the CDR3 DNA reads TGTGCCAGCAGTGACTCTAGGGACTCCCGCCGGGACGAGCAGTACTTC. This translates into CASSDSRDSRRDEQYF.

The rearrangement links TRBV6-2 or TRBV6-3 to TRBJ1-5, with D uncertain. This CDR3 spans 14 amino acids. V dropped 2 bases and J dropped 0 bases, with 5 bases sitting between them. Looked up from germline, CDR1 is MNHEY and CDR2 is SVGEGT. The CDR3 spells CASSYTYSNQPQHF. The CDR3 region has the DNA TGTGCCAGCAGTTACACATATAGCAATCAGCCCCAGCATTTT.

The chain combines TRBV3-1 (or the pseudogene TRBV3-2) with TRBJ2-2; 8 bases match TRBD2. This CDR3 spans 12 amino acids. The V gene end was trimmed by 7 bases and the J gene end by 7 bases; junction bases not matched to a gene: 2. Germline CDR1 LGHDT, CDR2 YNNKEL (reference sequence). The CDR3 nucleotides read TGTGCCAGCAACGGGGGGGTCGGGGAGCTGTTTTTT. The encoded protein is CASNGGVGELFF.

The gene calls are TRBV30 and TRBJ1-1; no clear D gene. The V end was cut by 7 bases, the J end by 2 bases, with 8 bases between. Germline V lookup: CDR1 GTSNPN, CDR2 SVGIG (reference sequence). The CDR3 has 11 amino acids. CDR3 DNA sequence: TGTGCCTCCCACAGCAACACTGAAGCTTTCTTT. This gives the protein CASHSNTEAFF.

The V and J genes are TRBV5-6 and TRBJ2-2; D possibly corresponds to TRBD2 (5 bases). The CDR3 is 14 amino acids. CDR1 and CDR2 (germline): SGHDT, YYEEEE. V was shortened by 4 bases and J by 9 bases, with 16 bases between the two germline ends. This CDR3 reads CASSPGGPIRELFF. The CDR3 nucleotides are TGTGCCAGCAGCCCTGGCGGGCCCATTCGGGAGCTGTTTTTT.

The rearrangement links TRBV15 to TRBJ1-5; D is unclear. Trimming removed 0 bases from V and 2 bases from J, with 5 bases in between. The V gene's germline CDR1 is LNHNV and CDR2 YYDKDF (reference sequence). The CDR3 is made up of 14 amino acids. The CDR3 DNA reads TGTGCCACCAGCAGAGAGGCGGGCAATCAGCCCCAGCATTTT. The encoded protein is CATSREAGNQPQHF.

V gene TRBV10-3 combines with J gene TRBJ2-7; 7 nucleotides match TRBD1. The junction had 2 bases not matched to a gene; V was cut back by 8 bases and J by 1 base. Germline assignment: CDR1 ENHRY and CDR2 SYGVKD. The CDR3 runs 12 residues. CDR3 amino acids: CAIRDRSYEQYF. The CDR3 nucleotides are TGTGCCATCCGGGACAGATCCTACGAGCAGTACTTC.

The rearrangement joins TRBV9 to TRBJ1-1; the D is unclear. CDR3 length: 13 residues. The germline V and J ends were trimmed by 1 base and 0 bases, with 4 bases remaining between them. Per germline, CDR1 SGDLS and CDR2 YYNGEE. The CDR3 bases are TGTGCCAGCAGCGTACTTATGAACACTGAAGCTTTCTTT. Its protein is CASSVLMNTEAFF.